The rows below give T cell receptor beta chains drawn from one sample of a study of blood T cell repertoires in COVID-19. The protocol was immunoSEQ multiplex PCR, while the TCRdb copy is restricted to in-frame clones and leaves out a portion. The table has over 100,000 clones, approximately 91% seen once. The specimen sequenced was peripheral blood. Receptor source: a man younger than 30 with acute or convalescent COVID-19. Both conserved end residues are part of each CDR3. Each record gives: clone size, V gene, D gene, J gene, CDR3 protein, CDR3 DNA. A D gene is named only where the DNA matches it firmly. Size tells how often a clone was seen (once, few, many) or the class of an expanded clone, and some rows leave it out.

abundance: NA; v_gene: TRBV7-9; d_gene: TRBD1; j_gene: TRBJ2-3; CDR3aa: CASSNDRVADTQYF; CDR3nt: TGTGCCAGCAGCAATGACAGGGTGGCAGATACGCAGTATTTT
abundance: NA; v_gene: TRBV7-2; d_gene: NA; j_gene: TRBJ2-2; CDR3aa: CASSTLGALASELFF; CDR3nt: TGTGCCAGCAGCACCCTTGGGGCTCTAGCGTCGGAGCTGTTTTTT
abundance: many; v_gene: TRBV5-1; d_gene: NA; j_gene: TRBJ2-1; CDR3aa: CASSFWQGTWNEQFF; CDR3nt: TGCGCCAGCAGCTTTTGGCAGGGGACCTGGAATGAGCAGTTCTTC
abundance: NA; v_gene: TRBV19; d_gene: TRBD1; j_gene: TRBJ1-4; CDR3aa: CASSDRGALAF; CDR3nt: TGTGCCAGTAGTGACAGGGGGGCCCTGGCTTTT
abundance: NA; v_gene: TRBV6-5; d_gene: NA; j_gene: TRBJ1-1; CDR3aa: CASSYKRNTEAFF; CDR3nt: TGTGCCAGCAGTTACAAGAGGAACACTGAAGCTTTCTTT
abundance: NA; v_gene: TRBV20-1; d_gene: TRBD2; j_gene: TRBJ2-7; CDR3aa: CSASDLRAGASEQYF; CDR3nt: TGCAGTGCTAGTGACTTGCGTGCGGGAGCAAGCGAGCAGTACTTC
abundance: NA; v_gene: TRBV7-2; d_gene: NA; j_gene: TRBJ2-7; CDR3aa: CASSLSPNEQYF; CDR3nt: TGTGCCAGCAGCTTATCACCTAACGAGCAGTACTTC
abundance: NA; v_gene: TRBV19; d_gene: TRBD1; j_gene: TRBJ1-2; CDR3aa: CASSSGTGAGNYGYTF; CDR3nt: TGTGCCAGTAGTTCCGGGACAGGGGCCGGTAACTATGGCTACACCTTC
abundance: once; v_gene: TRBV3-1/TRBV3-2; d_gene: TRBD2; j_gene: TRBJ2-5; CDR3aa: CASRSSGGLQETQYF; CDR3nt: TGTGCCAGCCGATCTAGCGGGGGGCTCCAAGAGACCCAGTACTTC
abundance: NA; v_gene: TRBV4-2; d_gene: TRBD1; j_gene: TRBJ1-5; CDR3aa: CASSQGPGQGDQPQHF; CDR3nt: TGTGCCAGCAGCCAAGGTCCGGGACAGGGAGATCAGCCCCAGCATTTT
abundance: NA; v_gene: TRBV5-6; d_gene: NA; j_gene: TRBJ2-7; CDR3aa: CASSLPPNYEQYF; CDR3nt: TGTGCCAGCAGCTTGCCCCCAAACTACGAGCAGTACTTC
abundance: NA; v_gene: TRBV27; d_gene: NA; j_gene: TRBJ2-7; CDR3aa: CASSLGHSSYEQYF; CDR3nt: TGTGCCAGCAGTTTAGGGCACAGCTCCTACGAGCAGTACTTC
abundance: NA; v_gene: TRBV5-1; d_gene: NA; j_gene: TRBJ1-1; CDR3aa: CASSPGRQVDTEAFF; CDR3nt: TGCGCCAGCAGCCCCGGGCGACAGGTGGACACTGAAGCTTTCTTT
abundance: NA; v_gene: TRBV2; d_gene: TRBD1; j_gene: TRBJ1-6; CDR3aa: CASSPLQGADNSPLHF; CDR3nt: TGTGCCAGCAGCCCACTACAGGGGGCGGATAATTCACCCCTCCACTTT
abundance: NA; v_gene: TRBV5-5; d_gene: NA; j_gene: TRBJ2-7; CDR3aa: CASSLDPGRTYEQYF; CDR3nt: TGTGCCAGCAGCTTGGATCCAGGGAGGACCTACGAGCAGTACTTC
abundance: NA; v_gene: TRBV10-1; d_gene: TRBD1; j_gene: TRBJ2-3; CDR3aa: CASSESTGVLTDTQYF; CDR3nt: TGCGCCAGCAGTGAGTCCACAGGGGTCTTAACAGATACGCAGTATTTT
abundance: NA; v_gene: TRBV6-5; d_gene: NA; j_gene: TRBJ1-3; CDR3aa: CASSYGQGGNTIYF; CDR3nt: TGTGCCAGCAGTTACGGTCAGGGAGGAAACACCATATATTTT
abundance: NA; v_gene: TRBV6-5; d_gene: TRBD1; j_gene: TRBJ1-2; CDR3aa: CASSYRGIQGYYGYTF; CDR3nt: TGTGCCAGCAGTTATCGGGGAATACAGGGGTACTATGGCTACACCTTC
abundance: NA; v_gene: TRBV20-1; d_gene: NA; j_gene: TRBJ2-5; CDR3aa: CSAPSGETQYF; CDR3nt: TGCAGTGCTCCTTCGGGGGAGACCCAGTACTTC
abundance: NA; v_gene: TRBV7-9; d_gene: TRBD2; j_gene: TRBJ2-7; CDR3aa: CASSLAEGGTSDYEQYF; CDR3nt: TGTGCCAGCAGCTTAGCGGAGGGGGGGACTAGCGACTACGAGCAGTACTTC
abundance: NA; v_gene: TRBV18; d_gene: NA; j_gene: TRBJ1-2; CDR3aa: CASSPQQPNAGDYGYTF; CDR3nt: TGTGCCAGCTCACCACAACAGCCGAACGCGGGGGACTATGGCTACACCTTC
abundance: NA; v_gene: TRBV27; d_gene: NA; j_gene: TRBJ2-3; CDR3aa: CASSLARSTDTQYF; CDR3nt: TGTGCCAGCAGCCTAGCCCGGAGCACAGATACGCAGTATTTT
abundance: NA; v_gene: TRBV5-1; d_gene: NA; j_gene: TRBJ1-1; CDR3aa: CASSLGVNTEAFF; CDR3nt: TGCGCCAGCAGCTTAGGGGTGAACACTGAAGCTTTCTTT
abundance: NA; v_gene: TRBV7-9; d_gene: TRBD1; j_gene: TRBJ1-4; CDR3aa: CASSLDRTNEKLFF; CDR3nt: TGTGCCAGCAGCCTGGACAGGACTAATGAAAAACTGTTTTTT
abundance: NA; v_gene: TRBV11-2; d_gene: NA; j_gene: TRBJ1-3; CDR3aa: CASSLGLSSGNTIYF; CDR3nt: TGTGCCAGCAGCCTGGGGCTGAGCTCTGGAAACACCATATATTTT
abundance: NA; v_gene: TRBV19; d_gene: NA; j_gene: TRBJ1-5; CDR3aa: CASSFKGGGNQPQHF; CDR3nt: TGTGCCAGTAGTTTCAAGGGAGGGGGCAATCAGCCCCAGCATTTT
abundance: NA; v_gene: TRBV4-1; d_gene: TRBD1; j_gene: TRBJ2-5; CDR3aa: CASSLGQGGETQYF; CDR3nt: TGCGCCAGCAGCCTGGGACAGGGCGGGGAGACCCAGTACTTC
abundance: NA; v_gene: TRBV19; d_gene: TRBD1; j_gene: TRBJ2-7; CDR3aa: CASSIRTGLVEQYF; CDR3nt: TGTGCCAGTAGTATAAGGACAGGGCTCGTCGAGCAGTACTTC
abundance: NA; v_gene: TRBV4-1; d_gene: NA; j_gene: TRBJ1-2; CDR3aa: CASSLTGNKDGYTF; CDR3nt: TGCGCCAGCAGCCTGACAGGTAACAAGGATGGCTACACCTTC
abundance: NA; v_gene: TRBV5-6; d_gene: NA; j_gene: TRBJ1-2; CDR3aa: CASSLGQSSNYGYTF; CDR3nt: TGTGCCAGCAGCTTAGGACAGTCCTCTAACTATGGCTACACCTTC
abundance: NA; v_gene: TRBV2; d_gene: NA; j_gene: TRBJ1-5; CDR3aa: CASSWTDSNQPQHF; CDR3nt: TGTGCCAGCAGTTGGACAGATAGCAATCAGCCCCAGCATTTT
abundance: NA; v_gene: TRBV6-5; d_gene: NA; j_gene: TRBJ1-1; CDR3aa: CASSSREGTEAFF; CDR3nt: TGTGCCAGCAGTAGCAGGGAGGGCACTGAAGCTTTCTTT
abundance: once; v_gene: TRBV20-1; d_gene: NA; j_gene: TRBJ1-1; CDR3aa: CSASRWQAKEAFF; CDR3nt: TGCAGTGCTAGTCGGTGGCAGGCTAAAGAAGCTTTCTTT
abundance: NA; v_gene: TRBV24-1; d_gene: NA; j_gene: TRBJ2-5; CDR3aa: CATSPASALETQYF; CDR3nt: TGTGCCACCAGTCCAGCGTCAGCTTTAGAGACCCAGTACTTC
abundance: NA; v_gene: TRBV5-6; d_gene: TRBD1; j_gene: TRBJ2-6; CDR3aa: CASSDDRGPSGANVLTF; CDR3nt: TGTGCCAGCAGTGATGACAGGGGCCCTTCTGGGGCCAACGTCCTGACTTTC
abundance: NA; v_gene: TRBV9; d_gene: NA; j_gene: TRBJ2-7; CDR3aa: CASSAHWHPSNQQYF; CDR3nt: TGTGCCAGCAGCGCCCACTGGCATCCTAGCAATCAGCAGTACTTC
abundance: NA; v_gene: TRBV27; d_gene: NA; j_gene: TRBJ1-1; CDR3aa: CASSLSAQPNTEAFF; CDR3nt: TGTGCCAGCAGTTTATCCGCACAGCCGAACACTGAAGCTTTCTTT
abundance: NA; v_gene: TRBV7-9; d_gene: TRBD1; j_gene: TRBJ1-2; CDR3aa: CASSPWTGQYGYTF; CDR3nt: TGTGCCAGCAGCCCTTGGACAGGGCAGTATGGCTACACCTTC
abundance: NA; v_gene: TRBV7-2; d_gene: TRBD2; j_gene: TRBJ2-1; CDR3aa: CASSLHLAGGPPPYNEQFF; CDR3nt: TGTGCCAGCAGCCTACACCTAGCGGGAGGGCCTCCCCCCTACAATGAGCAGTTCTTC
abundance: NA; v_gene: TRBV19; d_gene: NA; j_gene: TRBJ1-2; CDR3aa: CASSTQDYYGYTF; CDR3nt: TGTGCCAGTAGTACCCAGGACTACTATGGCTACACCTTC
abundance: NA; v_gene: TRBV9; d_gene: NA; j_gene: TRBJ2-7; CDR3aa: CASSPPGGGHFSYEQYF; CDR3nt: TGTGCCAGCAGCCCCCCCGGCGGGGGACACTTCTCCTACGAGCAGTACTTC
abundance: NA; v_gene: TRBV9; d_gene: TRBD2; j_gene: TRBJ2-5; CDR3aa: CASSVGGGVGETQYF; CDR3nt: TGTGCCAGCAGCGTAGGGGGAGGGGTAGGAGAGACCCAGTACTTC